What follows is one T cell receptor (beta chain) and its context. The V segment lost 4 bases and the J segment 2 bases; nucleotides outside the gene matches: 5. The CDR3 has 17 residues. CDR1 and CDR2 from the germline V gene are KGHSH and LQKENI. The data stem from a study of blood T cell repertoires in COVID-19. In the source study's methods: How many nucleated cells were present was estimated from reference gene primer amplification. Using immunoSEQ multiplex PCR, the repertoire was profiled, and TCRdb retains in-frame clones only, with some absent. V, J and clone size are taken as reported in that table, and D and trimming were inferred from the DNA itself. The table has 200,000 to 300,000 clones, around nine tenths seen once.

Sequenced: peripheral blood. The chain is built from TRBV18 and TRBJ2-6; 10 bases agree with TRBD1. The sequence was obtained from a woman aged 60-75 years who had recovered from COVID-19. The CDR3: CASSLAGQGTGANVLTF. The CDR3 DNA follows: TGTGCCAGCTCACTCGCGGGACAGGGGACTGGGGCCAACGTCCTGACTTTC.